These 20 T cell receptor beta chains came from one sample sequenced in a study of cytomegalovirus exposure and HLA in healthy donors. This table comes from immunoSEQ multiplex PCR, and its TCRdb copy is limited to in-frame clones, with some not included. Of about 110,000 clones in the sample, approximately 85% are singletons; the top ten hold 3% to 3.5%. Source material: PBMCs. The receptors come from a woman younger than 35 in good health and CMV-seronegative.

Concerning this clone itself: The sample carries other DNA sequences with the same CDR3. The J gene is TRBJ2-3, the V gene TRBV5-1; 10 nucleotides line up with TRBD2. With 0 bases clipped from V and 2 bases from J, the junction kept 3 bases outside the gene matches. Germline CDR1 and CDR2: SGHRS and YFSETQ. The CDR3 runs to 16 residues. The CDR3 loop reads CASSLALAGATDTQYF. The CDR3 bases are TGCGCCAGCAGCTTGGCCCTAGCGGGGGCCACAGATACGCAGTATTTT.

This chain connects TRBV19 to TRBJ1-1, with TRBD1 matching over 11 bases. The CDR3 sequence is 14 residues long. In germline, CDR1 is LNHDA, CDR2 SQIVND (reference sequence). Unmatched junction bases numbered 10, after V lost 5 bases and J lost 11 bases. This chain's CDR3 is CASSSEDRGLLAFF. CDR3 in DNA: TGTGCCAGTAGTTCGGAGGACAGGGGGCTGCTTGCTTTCTTT.

The rearrangement links TRBV19 to TRBJ2-3, with D possibly TRBD2 on 5 matching bases. The germline V gene has CDR1 LNHDA and CDR2 SQIVND (reference sequence). V shed 4 bases and J shed 3 bases, with 5 bases lying between them. The CDR3 runs 12 residues. The CDR3 DNA reads as TGTGCCAGTAGTAGGACTACAGATACGCAGTATTTT. Translating it yields CASSRTTDTQYF.

V and J are TRBV4-1 and TRBJ2-7; 9 bases are shared with TRBD1. Germline V gene lookup returns CDR1 MGHRA and CDR2 YSYEKL. Trimming cost V 4 bases and J 6 bases; bases outside gene matches: 10. The CDR3 has 15 residues. In DNA, the CDR3 is TGCGCCAGCAGCCGCGGGACAGGGCGTTTGGCCGAGCAGTACTTC. This codes for CASSRGTGRLAEQYF.

The chain uses TRBV15 and TRBJ1-3; perhaps TRBD1 as D (5 bases). V was pared by 5 bases and J by 0 bases, with 14 bases between. Germline CDR1 reads LNHNV; CDR2 reads YYDKDF (reference sequence). This CDR3 is built from 16 residues. Written as DNA, the CDR3 is TGTGCCACCAGCTTACGCGGGAGGGGCTCTGGAAACACCATATATTTT. Translating gives CATSLRGRGSGNTIYF.

V usage is TRBV6-6 and J usage is TRBJ2-7, with D unresolved. V was cut by 0 bases and J by 5 bases, with 5 bases left in between. This CDR3 contains 12 residues. From germline, CDR1 is MNHNY and CDR2 SVGAGI (reference sequence). CDR3 in amino acids: CASSYSGDEQYF. As DNA, the CDR3 is TGTGCCAGCAGTTACTCAGGAGACGAGCAGTACTTC.

This clone was detected once. The chain links TRBV28 to TRBJ2-5, with a tentative D call TRBD2 (5 bases). The CDR3 length is 15 residues. Germline V lookup: CDR1 MDHEN, CDR2 SYDVKM. Trimming shortened V by 7 bases and J by 5 bases, and 20 bases separated the two germline ends. This CDR3 reads CASTSLFGGEETQYF. The DNA of the CDR3 is TGTGCCAGCACCTCCCTTTTTGGTGGGGAGGAGACCCAGTACTTC.

This chain uses TRBV10-1 with TRBJ2-3; 9 bases match TRBD1. In germline, CDR1 is WNHNN, CDR2 SYGVQD (reference sequence). V was pared by 3 bases and J by 1 base, with 5 bases of the junction left unmatched. This CDR3 is 16 amino acids long. The CDR3, as DNA: TGCGCCAGCAGTGACGCCGGGACAGGGCGCACAGATACGCAGTATTTT. This codes for CASSDAGTGRTDTQYF.

The chain links TRBV5-6 to TRBJ2-3; 14 positions match TRBD2. The CDR3 is made up of 17 amino acids. Germline CDR1 is SGHDT and CDR2 is YYEEEE. Trimming removed 5 bases from V and 1 base from J; junction bases left unmatched: 6. The chain's CDR3 is CASSHRTSGGRTDTQYF. In DNA form, the CDR3 reads TGTGCCAGCAGTCATCGGACTAGCGGGGGGCGCACAGATACGCAGTATTTT. The entire variable domain, with the rest obtained from reference TRBV5-6 and TRBJ2-3, is as follows: DAGVTQSPTHLIKTRGQQVTLRCSPKSGHDTVSWYQQALGQGPQFIFQYYEEEERQRGNFPDRFSGHQFPNYSSELNVNALLLGDSALYLCASSHRTSGGRTDTQYFGPGTRLTVL.

This clone was seen only once. V gene TRBV4-2 combines with J gene TRBJ2-3; TRBD2 aligns across 14 bases. CDR1 and CDR2 from the germline V gene are LGHNA and YNFKEQ. The J segment lost 4 bases and the V segment lost 7 bases, leaving 16 bases of the junction unmatched. This CDR3 is built from 19 residues. CDR3 sequence: CASTKTSTSGGAEADTQYF. For the CDR3, the DNA is TGTGCCAGCACTAAAACATCGACTAGCGGGGGGGCCGAGGCAGATACGCAGTATTTT.

J is TRBJ2-7 and V is TRBV30, with D uncertain. The V gene's germline CDR1 is GTSNPN and CDR2 SVGIG (reference sequence). Deletions cut 3 bases from V and 4 bases from J, with 19 bases between. CDR3 length equals 15 residues. The CDR3 DNA reads TGTGCCTGGAGCATCGCGACTCTAGGATTATACGAGCAGTACTTC. Its translation: CAWSIATLGLYEQYF.

V usage is TRBV19 and J usage is TRBJ1-2; 9 bases are a match to TRBD1. CDR3 length: 14 residues. V lost 6 bases to trimming and J lost 2 bases; unmatched junction nucleotides: 4. The germline V gene encodes CDR1 LNHDA and CDR2 SQIVND (reference sequence). CDR3 DNA: TGTGCCAGTAGCGAGGACAGGGGAAACTATGGCTACACCTTC. Protein sequence: CASSEDRGNYGYTF.

V gene TRBV25-1 combines with J gene TRBJ2-7; D is perhaps TRBD1 (5 bases). The CDR3 loop spans 14 amino acids. From germline, CDR1 is MGHDK and CDR2 SYGVNS. Trimming took off 2 bases at V and 0 bases at J, with 8 bases between the two ends. The CDR3 bases are TGTGCCAGCAGTGAACGCGACAGCTCCTACGAGCAGTACTTC. This gives the protein CASSERDSSYEQYF.

This clone was seen a single time. The rearrangement links TRBV7-6 to TRBJ2-5; possibly TRBD1 for D (5 bases). The CDR3 consists of 13 residues. The V and J ends lost 2 bases and 10 bases respectively, with 14 bases between them. Germline CDR1 and CDR2: SGHVS and FNYEAQ. The CDR3: CASSLSYGQVQYF. In DNA form, the CDR3 reads TGTGCCAGCAGCTTATCCTATGGACAAGTCCAGTACTTC.

A remark on this clone: Its ends do not fully match the called genes, so a read error is possible. This sequence joins TRBV2 and TRBJ1-2, with 7 bases lining up with TRBD1. This CDR3 contains 16 residues. Germline V gene lookup returns CDR1 SNHLY and CDR2 FYNNEI. DNA for the CDR3: TGTGCCAGCAGCGAAGACAGGGTGCCCCATAACTATGGCTACACCTTC. As protein: CASSEDRVPHNYGYTF.

V is TRBV4-2 and J is TRBJ1-2; TRBD1 might be the D (5 bases). Germline V gene sequence: CDR1 LGHNA, CDR2 YNFKEQ. CDR3 length: 15 amino acids. V was clipped by 1 base and J by 0 bases, with 9 bases between them. The CDR3 nucleotides read TGTGCCAGCAGCCAAGCGGGGGACGCTAACTATGGCTACACCTTC. Protein sequence: CASSQAGDANYGYTF.

The chain is built from TRBV7-7 and TRBJ2-3, with D unclear. Trimming shortened V by 2 bases and J by 0 bases, and 21 bases separated the two germline ends. Germline CDR1 is SSHAT and CDR2 is FNYEAQ (reference sequence). The CDR3 has 19 residues. Here the CDR3 reads CASSLNSTRYYASTDTQYF. The DNA for the CDR3 is TGTGCCAGCAGCTTAAACAGCACCAGATATTACGCTAGCACAGATACGCAGTATTTT. Using reference TRBV7-7 and TRBJ2-3 for the parts outside the CDR3, the full variable domain is GAGVSQSPRYKVTKRGQDVTLRCDPISSHATLYWYQQALGQGPEFLTYFNYEAQPDKSGLPSDRFSAERPEGSISTLTIQRTEQRDSAMYRCASSLNSTRYYASTDTQYFGPGTRLTVL.

In its sample, this clone was seen a few times. The chain couples TRBV5-4 to TRBJ1-6; possible D gene TRBD1, 6 bases. CDR1 and CDR2 (germline): SGHNT, YYREEE (reference sequence). The V end was cut by 3 bases, the J end by 9 bases, with 16 bases between. The CDR3 spans 15 residues. This CDR3 is CASSYFDRNTSPLHF. DNA of the CDR3: TGTGCCAGCAGCTATTTCGACAGGAACACTTCACCCCTCCACTTT.

This clone was detected only once. V usage is TRBV2 and J usage is TRBJ1-1; D call uncertain. The V gene's germline CDR1 is SNHLY and CDR2 FYNNEI. Trimming took 4 bases from V and 7 from J, leaving 10 bases between them. The CDR3 has 12 residues. The CDR3 is CASSGQAYEAFF. For the CDR3, the DNA is TGTGCCAGCAGTGGTCAGGCCTATGAAGCTTTCTTT.

This rearrangement joins TRBV2 to TRBJ2-2; TRBD1 aligns across 7 bases. There are 14 residues in the CDR3. The germline CDR1 and CDR2 sequences are SNHLY and FYNNEI. Germline trimming cut 7 bases from V and 2 bases from J; bases unmatched to any gene: 4. CDR3 sequence: CASKRQGNTGELFF. CDR3 nucleotides: TGTGCCAGCAAAAGACAGGGCAACACCGGGGAGCTGTTTTTT.